The 4 T cell receptor beta chains below come from one sample, sequenced in a study of blood T cells in healthy people across ages. The authors ran a second PCR of about 6 to 11 cycles using a sample-barcoded 5' primer and a J-beta primer mix. One entry per CDR3 protein results from TCRdb running MiXCR on the 5' RACE reads. The sample holds about 1.1 million distinct CDR3 sequences, about two fifths seen once. The sequenced sample consisted of blood. Every receptor here comes from a young man in good health.

J is TRBJ1-1 and V is TRBV7-9, with 8 positions matching TRBD1. Germline assignment: CDR1 SEHNR and CDR2 FQNEAQ (reference sequence). Trimming cost V 6 bases and J 1 base; bases outside gene matches: 4. CDR3 length: 14 residues. The chain's CDR3 is CASRAGGANTEAFF. Here the CDR3 DNA reads TGTGCCAGCAGGGCAGGGGGCGCGAACACTGAAGCTTTCTTT.

This clonotype has a single count. Germline is not matched at one junction end, which may reflect a read error. The V gene is TRBV6-5, the J gene TRBJ2-3; 7 bases map to TRBD2. The CDR3 spans 14 residues. Germline-derived CDR1 and CDR2 are MNHEY and SVGAGI. For the CDR3, the DNA is TGTGCCAGCTCAATGGGGGGGAGCACAGAGACGCAGTATTTT. This translates into CASSMGGSTETQYF.

This chain's CDR3 is CASRHEYSNYGYTF. CDR3 nucleotides: TGTGCCAGCAGGCACGAGTATTCTAACTATGGCTACACCTTC. The chain couples TRBV9 to TRBJ1-2; D not resolved. V was shortened by 5 bases and J by 0 bases, with 11 bases between the two germline ends. The CDR3 loop spans 14 amino acids. CDR1 SGDLS and CDR2 YYNGEE come from the germline V gene.

This clonotype was seen a handful of times. This chain joins TRBV5-1 and TRBJ2-3, with D possibly TRBD2 on 6 matching bases. Germline V gives CDR1 SGHRS, CDR2 YFSETQ. Trimming cost V 4 bases and J 4 bases, with 13 bases left between them. CDR3 size: 14 residues. The CDR3 reads CASSPGGISDTQYF. Written as DNA, the CDR3 is TGCGCCAGCAGCCCTGGAGGGATCTCAGATACGCAGTATTTT. The whole variable domain, filled in from reference TRBV5-1 and TRBJ2-3, reads KAGVTQTPRYLIKTRGQQVTLSCSPISGHRSVSWYQQTPGQGLQFLFEYFSETQRNKGNFPGRFSGRQFSNSRSEMNVSTLELGDSALYLCASSPGGISDTQYFGPGTRLTVL.